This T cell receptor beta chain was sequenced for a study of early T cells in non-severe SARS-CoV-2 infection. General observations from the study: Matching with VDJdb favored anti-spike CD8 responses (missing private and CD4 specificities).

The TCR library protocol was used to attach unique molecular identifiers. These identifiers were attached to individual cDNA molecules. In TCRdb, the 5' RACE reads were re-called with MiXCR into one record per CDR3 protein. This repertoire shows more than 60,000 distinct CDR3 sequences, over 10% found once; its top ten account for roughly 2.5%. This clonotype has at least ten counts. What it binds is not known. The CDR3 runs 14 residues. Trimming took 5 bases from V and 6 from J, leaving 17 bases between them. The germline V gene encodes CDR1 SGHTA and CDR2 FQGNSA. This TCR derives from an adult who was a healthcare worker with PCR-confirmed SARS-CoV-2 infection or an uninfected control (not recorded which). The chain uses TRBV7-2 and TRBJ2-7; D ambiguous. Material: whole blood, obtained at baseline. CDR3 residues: CASSLGQTVTEQYF. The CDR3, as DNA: TGTGCCAGCAGCCTCGGGCAGACCGTAACCGAGCAGTACTTC.